Listed here is a single T cell receptor (beta chain). The antigen remains unidentified. Assay: immunoSEQ multiplex PCR; the TCRdb copy retains only in-frame clones and omits some. This sample yields tens of thousands of clones, of which around 96% are seen a single time; just over 0.9% belongs to the top ten. This sample was included in a study of cytomegalovirus exposure and HLA in healthy donors. The CDR3 spans 15 residues. CDR1 and CDR2 from the germline V gene are MNHNY and SVGAGI (reference sequence). Trimming took 6 bases from V and 3 from J; bases not matched to a gene: 8. Separate from the roughly 670-subject first cohort, the roughly 120-subject validation cohort was the one that the donors belonged to. The study's findings and limits: The authors confirmed in vitro that a few CMV-associated chains were specific for CMV antigens. It was reported that the classifier diagnosed cytomegalovirus status with high specificity and sensitivity in both the original and validation cohorts. Listed as cytomegalovirus-associated were approximately 160 TCR beta chains.

This chain joins TRBV6-6 and TRBJ2-3; 8 nucleotides match TRBD1. The specimen sequenced was PBMCs. The receptor's source is a man younger than 30 in good health and CMV-seronegative. The CDR3: CASRDRVGGTDTQYF. The CDR3 region has the DNA TGTGCCAGCAGGGACAGGGTCGGTGGGACAGATACGCAGTATTTT.